These 3 T cell receptor beta chains were all obtained from the same sample, sequenced in a study of graft-versus-host responses after intestinal transplantation. Some clones are missing from TCRdb's copy, which holds only in-frame ones; the method was immunoSEQ multiplex PCR. The sample comprises 100,000 to 110,000 clones, about 88% of which are singletons, and around 1% rests with the top ten. These receptors' targets are unknown. Sequencing used unstimulated CD4+ T cells sorted from spleen or lymph node cells, obtained before transplant. All receptors come from a human donor who was the organ donor for an intestinal transplant.

The rearrangement uses TRBV5-1 and TRBJ2-3, with TRBD2 matching 10 bases. Trimming took 5 bases from V and 4 from J; bases not matched to a gene: 7. The CDR3 length is 15 residues. Germline V gene sequence: CDR1 SGHRS, CDR2 YFSETQ. In DNA form, the CDR3 reads TGCGCCAGCAGGGAGCCGGGACTAGCGTCAGATACGCAGTATTTT. It is translated as CASREPGLASDTQYF.

The genes are TRBV5-1 and TRBJ2-1; 11 bases match TRBD1. CDR1 is SGHRS, CDR2 YFSETQ, per germline. This CDR3 spans 16 amino acids. V shed 0 bases and J 6 bases; nucleotides not matched to a gene: 5. CDR3 sequence: CASSLGHGTGGNEQFF. CDR3 coding DNA: TGCGCCAGCAGCTTGGGTCACGGGACAGGGGGCAATGAGCAGTTCTTC.

A single count supports this clone. The chain has TRBV5-1 and TRBJ2-3; D might be TRBD1 or TRBD2, each matching 6 bases. Trimming took off 4 bases at V and 1 base at J, with 16 bases between the two ends. In germline, CDR1 is SGHRS, CDR2 YFSETQ. This CDR3 is 16 amino acids long. The chain's CDR3 is CASSPLGGPGTDTQYF. The CDR3 nucleotides read TGCGCCAGCAGCCCCCTAGGGGGGCCAGGCACAGATACGCAGTATTTT. The complete variable domain, with remaining parts taken from reference TRBV5-1 and TRBJ2-3, reads KAGVTQTPRYLIKTRGQQVTLSCSPISGHRSVSWYQQTPGQGLQFLFEYFSETQRNKGNFPGRFSGRQFSNSRSEMNVSTLELGDSALYLCASSPLGGPGTDTQYFGPGTRLTVL.